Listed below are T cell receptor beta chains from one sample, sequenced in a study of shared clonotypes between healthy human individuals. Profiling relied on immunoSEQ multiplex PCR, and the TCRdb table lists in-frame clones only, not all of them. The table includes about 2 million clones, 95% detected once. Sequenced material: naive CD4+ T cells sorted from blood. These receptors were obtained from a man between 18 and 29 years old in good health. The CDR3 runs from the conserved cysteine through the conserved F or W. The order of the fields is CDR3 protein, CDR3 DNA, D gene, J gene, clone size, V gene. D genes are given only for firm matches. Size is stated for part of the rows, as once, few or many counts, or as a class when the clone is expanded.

CASSLGTSWGQYF | TGTGCCAGCAGCTTAGGGACTAGCTGGGGGCAGTACTTC | TRBD2 | TRBJ2-7 | NA | TRBV7-9
CASSFRQGSSYEQYF | TGTGCCAGCAGCTTTCGGCAGGGGTCTTCCTACGAGCAGTACTTC | NA | TRBJ2-7 | NA | TRBV5-4
CASSLSLGATDTQYF | TGCGCCAGCAGCTTGTCCCTCGGAGCCACAGATACGCAGTATTTT | NA | TRBJ2-3 | once | TRBV5-1
CASSPPGQGQETQYF | TGTGCCAGCAGCCCTCCGGGACAGGGTCAAGAGACCCAGTACTTC | TRBD1 | TRBJ2-5 | NA | TRBV6-1
CASSPSVGKLNGYTF | TGTGCCAGCAGCCCCTCAGTCGGAAAGCTTAATGGCTACACCTTC | NA | TRBJ1-2 | NA | TRBV6-6
CASSPRGHTYEQYF | TGTGCCAGCAGCCCCCGGGGACACACCTACGAGCAGTACTTC | NA | TRBJ2-7 | NA | TRBV13
CASNDGMVTQYF | TGTGCCAGTAATGACGGGATGGTGACCCAGTACTTC | NA | TRBJ2-5 | once | TRBV6-6
CASSLGVTSGRGPTRTQYF | TGTGCCAGCAGCTTAGGGGTGACTAGCGGGAGAGGGCCTACCAGGACCCAGTACTTC | TRBD2 | TRBJ2-5 | NA | TRBV11-2
CSVLGSAGVKAFF | TGCAGCGTTCTCGGTAGCGCCGGGGTTAAAGCTTTCTTT | NA | TRBJ1-1 | NA | TRBV29-1
CASSPRRGSYEQYF | TGTGCCAGCTCACCACGGAGGGGAAGCTACGAGCAGTACTTC | NA | TRBJ2-7 | NA | TRBV18
CASSLGLGSYEQYF | TGTGCCAGCAGCTTGGGTTTAGGTTCCTACGAGCAGTACTTC | NA | TRBJ2-7 | NA | TRBV5-6
CASNTGANTGELFF | TGTGCCAGCAACACAGGGGCGAACACCGGGGAGCTGTTTTTT | TRBD1 | TRBJ2-2 | NA | TRBV7-9
CASSRGLAGEGETQYF | TGCGCCAGCAGTAGGGGACTAGCGGGAGAGGGGGAGACCCAGTACTTC | TRBD2 | TRBJ2-5 | once | TRBV10-2
CASSQGMARHYEQYF | TGCGCCAGCAGCCAAGGCATGGCCAGGCACTACGAGCAGTACTTC | NA | TRBJ2-7 | NA | TRBV4-1
CASSHHDREGNQPQHF | TGTGCCAGCAGCCATCATGACAGGGAGGGTAATCAGCCCCAGCATTTT | TRBD1 | TRBJ1-5 | NA | TRBV4-2
CASSPSSGNTIYF | TGTGCCAGCAGCCCCAGCTCTGGAAACACCATATATTTT | NA | TRBJ1-3 | NA | TRBV7-9
CAIAGQPDNEQFF | TGTGCCATCGCGGGACAGCCTGACAATGAGCAGTTCTTC | NA | TRBJ2-1 | once | TRBV10-3
CASSFPGLTNEKLFF | TGTGCCAGCAGTTTTCCGGGGTTAACTAATGAAAAACTGTTTTTT | NA | TRBJ1-4 | once | TRBV28
CASSVLGNTEAFF | TGCGCCAGCAGCGTCCTCGGGAACACTGAAGCTTTCTTT | NA | TRBJ1-1 | NA | TRBV5-1
CAISELLGLAGDEQYF | TGTGCCATCAGTGAGCTACTGGGACTAGCGGGAGACGAGCAGTACTTC | TRBD2 | TRBJ2-7 | NA | TRBV10-3
CASSPRPFNEKLFF | TGTGCCAGCAGCCCACGACCTTTTAATGAAAAACTGTTTTTT | NA | TRBJ1-4 | once | TRBV7-2
CASSPAGTGGEKLFF | TGCGCCAGCAGCCCCGCCGGGACAGGGGGAGAAAAACTGTTTTTT | TRBD1 | TRBJ1-4 | NA | TRBV5-1
CASSGSGGREKLFF | TGTGCCAGCAGTGGCTCAGGGGGCCGGGAAAAACTGTTTTTT | TRBD1 | TRBJ1-4 | NA | TRBV6-1
CASSEGQGSQPQHF | TGTGCCAGCAGTGAGGGACAGGGGAGTCAGCCCCAGCATTTT | TRBD1 | TRBJ1-5 | NA | TRBV6-1
CASSVSGAHYEQYF | TGTGCCAGCAGCGTCTCAGGGGCCCACTACGAGCAGTACTTC | NA | TRBJ2-7 | NA | TRBV9
CASSLIERAGNTIYF | TGTGCCAGCAGCTTAATCGAGAGGGCTGGAAACACCATATATTTT | NA | TRBJ1-3 | once | TRBV7-9
CASISGGGVEYF | TGTGCCAGCATCTCGGGCGGGGGAGTTGAGTATTTT | TRBD2 | TRBJ2-3 | NA | TRBV27
CASSLAAAGGGYTF | TGCGCCAGCAGCTTGGCCGCGGCAGGAGGTGGCTACACCTTC | NA | TRBJ1-2 | NA | TRBV5-1
CASSSLQGTASGRKYEQYF | TGCGCCAGCAGTAGCCTACAGGGTACGGCTAGCGGGAGGAAGTACGAGCAGTACTTC | TRBD2 | TRBJ2-7 | NA | TRBV10-2
CDNQPQHF | TGCGATAATCAGCCCCAGCATTTT | NA | TRBJ1-5 | NA | TRBV20-1
CAWSWIRGQGNSGNTIYF | TGTGCCTGGAGTTGGATCCGGGGACAGGGAAACTCTGGAAACACCATATATTTT | TRBD1 | TRBJ1-3 | NA | TRBV30
CASSPEGALAKNIQYF | TGTGCCAGCTCACCAGAGGGGGCTCTAGCCAAAAACATTCAGTACTTC | TRBD1 | TRBJ2-4 | NA | TRBV18
CASALPGSSYNEQFF | TGTGCCAGCGCGCTCCCAGGGAGCTCCTACAATGAGCAGTTCTTC | NA | TRBJ2-1 | NA | TRBV6-5